This is a list of T cell receptor beta chains from one sample in a study of T cell responses to AZD1222 COVID-19 vaccine. Assay: immunoSEQ multiplex PCR; the TCRdb copy retains only in-frame clones and omits some. The sample includes 150,000 or so clones, less than 90% of them seen just once. The input for sequencing was peripheral blood, taken on day 0 of AZD1222 vaccination. These receptors originate from an adult in good health. Both conserved end residues are part of each CDR3. A D gene is named only where the DNA matches it firmly. Not every row has a clone size; where given, it reads once, few, many or a size class.

abundance	v_gene	d_gene	j_gene	CDR3aa	CDR3nt
.	TRBV7-3	.	TRBJ2-1	CASSQIGDEQFF	TGTGCCAGCAGCCAGATTGGGGATGAGCAGTTCTTC
.	TRBV2	TRBD2	TRBJ2-1	CASSEILAGKGFSEQFF	TGTGCCAGCAGTGAAATCCTAGCGGGGAAGGGGTTCTCGGAGCAGTTCTTC
.	TRBV11-2	.	TRBJ2-7	CASSFLTGTYEQYF	TGTGCCAGCAGCTTTTTGACAGGAACCTACGAGCAGTACTTC
.	TRBV7-3	TRBD2	TRBJ2-3	CASSLTGGSTDTQYF	TGTGCCAGCAGCTTAACCGGGGGGAGCACAGATACGCAGTATTTT
.	TRBV6-5	TRBD1	TRBJ1-1	CASSYSIQQGTEAFF	TGTGCCAGCAGTTACTCGATTCAACAGGGGACTGAAGCTTTCTTT
once	TRBV19	TRBD1	TRBJ1-1	CASSIDKGAGTEAFF	TGTGCCAGTAGTATAGATAAGGGGGCTGGCACTGAAGCTTTCTTT
.	TRBV2	.	TRBJ1-1	CASQGGAFGEAFF	TGTGCCAGCCAGGGCGGCGCCTTCGGGGAAGCTTTCTTT
.	TRBV6-1	.	TRBJ2-6	CASSEAGGLGANVLTF	TGTGCCAGCAGTGAAGCGGGGGGGCTTGGGGCCAACGTCCTGACTTTC
.	TRBV5-4	.	TRBJ2-5	CASSLVSRPEETQYF	TGTGCCAGCAGCTTGGTCTCCAGGCCGGAAGAGACCCAGTACTTC
.	TRBV20-1	.	TRBJ1-5	CSASLASNQPQHF	TGCAGTGCTAGTCTCGCTAGCAATCAGCCCCAGCATTTT
.	TRBV5-1	TRBD1	TRBJ2-7	CASRGTGPSEQYF	TGCGCCAGCAGGGGGACAGGGCCAAGCGAGCAGTACTTC
.	TRBV18	.	TRBJ2-7	CASSTRQDSYEQYF	TGTGCCAGCTCAACCCGACAGGACTCCTACGAGCAGTACTTC
.	TRBV25-1	.	TRBJ2-3	CASSEPSVSTQYF	TGTGCCAGCAGTGAACCTAGCGTCTCTACGCAGTATTTT
.	TRBV20-1	.	TRBJ2-7	CSADTGYEQYF	TGCAGTGCTGATACAGGCTACGAGCAGTACTTC
.	TRBV6-4	TRBD2	TRBJ2-3	CASSDSPGGGAVDTQYF	TGTGCCAGCAGTGACTCTCCGGGCGGGGGGGCCGTAGATACGCAGTATTTT
few	TRBV2	.	TRBJ2-5	CASSGSGETQYF	TGTGCCAGCAGTGGTAGCGGAGAGACCCAGTACTTC
few	TRBV12-3/TRBV12-4	.	TRBJ1-2	CASSGGRGGGYTF	TGTGCCAGCTCCGGGGGCAGGGGAGGCGGCTACACCTTC
.	TRBV11-2	TRBD2	TRBJ2-7	CASSFSGGAPYEQYF	TGTGCCAGCAGCTTTAGCGGGGGGGCCCCCTACGAGCAGTACTTC
.	TRBV5-6	.	TRBJ2-7	CASSSVSYEQYF	TGTGCCAGCAGCTCAGTCTCCTACGAGCAGTACTTC
.	TRBV2	TRBD2	TRBJ2-2	CASSLTSAGELFF	TGTGCCAGCAGTTTGACTAGCGCAGGGGAGCTGTTTTTT
few	TRBV5-1	.	TRBJ1-6	CASSLDRVDNSPLHF	TGCGCCAGCAGCTTGGATAGGGTCGATAATTCACCCCTCCACTTT
.	TRBV14	.	TRBJ1-2	CASSQALVGGYTF	TGTGCCAGCAGCCAAGCTCTCGTGGGTGGCTACACCTTC
.	TRBV6-5	.	TRBJ1-1	CASSRLQSNTEAFF	TGTGCCAGCAGTAGACTACAGAGTAACACTGAAGCTTTCTTT
once	TRBV10-3	.	TRBJ2-3	CAISKEGTSTDTQYF	TGTGCCATCAGTAAGGAGGGAACTAGCACAGATACGCAGTATTTT
.	TRBV6-5	.	TRBJ1-1	CASSYSLGATEAFF	TGTGCCAGCAGTTACTCGCTGGGAGCCACTGAAGCTTTCTTT
.	TRBV5-1	.	TRBJ2-4	CASSPSGPGDIQYF	TGCGCCAGCAGTCCCTCGGGGCCCGGAGACATTCAGTACTTC
.	TRBV4-3	.	TRBJ1-2	CASSQDRQGLNYGYTF	TGCGCCAGCAGCCAAGATAGGCAGGGACTTAACTATGGCTACACCTTC
.	TRBV5-1	TRBD1	TRBJ1-2	CASSSGQDIYGYTF	TGCGCCAGCAGTTCCGGACAGGATATTTATGGCTACACCTTC
.	TRBV2	.	TRBJ1-2	CATSGTNYGYTF	TGTGCCACCTCGGGCACCAACTATGGCTACACCTTC